These 23 T cell receptor beta chains were sequenced from one sample in a study of technical replicates of blood from a handful of donors. Sequenced by immunoSEQ multiplex PCR; TCRdb stores in-frame clones only, minus some. The table records 65,000 to 95,000 clones, roughly 93% of them present only once. Material: T cells isolated from PBMCs. The receptors here all came from a human donor in good health.

The genes are TRBV9 and TRBJ2-7, with TRBD1 identical over 10 bases. J lost 5 bases, V lost 1 base, and 6 bases had no gene match. The CDR3 is made up of 15 amino acids. Germline CDR1 reads SGDLS; CDR2 reads YYNGEE. CDR3 residues: CASSVWRDRGDEQYF. The CDR3 nucleotides are TGTGCCAGCAGCGTATGGCGGGACAGGGGAGACGAGCAGTACTTC.

V gene TRBV2 combines with J gene TRBJ2-5; D is possibly TRBD2 (6 bases). Between the trimmed V and J ends, which lost 3 bases and 0 bases, there was a span of 11 bases. CDR1 is SNHLY and CDR2 is FYNNEI in the germline V gene. The CDR3 loop spans 15 amino acids. The CDR3 DNA is TGTGCCAGCAGTGAGGGGGGATTAAACCAAGAGACCCAGTACTTC. It encodes CASSEGGLNQETQYF.

This sequence joins TRBV19 and TRBJ2-1; 14 bases agree with TRBD2. CDR3 length: 19 residues. The V and J ends lost 2 bases and 2 bases, in that order; junction bases with no gene match: 8. Germline loops: CDR1 LNHDA, CDR2 SQIVND (reference sequence). As DNA, the CDR3 is TGTGCCAGTAGTATAAGAGGACTAGCGGGAGGACCAACCTACAATGAGCAGTTCTTC. Its translation: CASSIRGLAGGPTYNEQFF.

This clone was counted only a few times. The CDR3 sequence: CASSEFTGLYF. DNA for the CDR3: TGTGCCAGCAGTGAATTCACAGGCCTGTACTTC. The V gene is TRBV2, the J gene TRBJ2-7; a possible D gene is TRBD1 (5 bases). V lost 2 bases to trimming and J lost 12 bases, with 11 bases between them. The CDR3 sequence is 11 residues long. Germline loops: CDR1 SNHLY, CDR2 FYNNEI.

The chain carries TRBV18 and TRBJ1-1, with D unresolved. From germline, CDR1 is KGHSH and CDR2 LQKENI. The CDR3 covers 14 residues. V was trimmed by 1 base and J by 7 bases, leaving 13 bases between them. The chain's CDR3 is CASSPQSLRGEAFF. The CDR3 region has the DNA TGTGCCAGCTCACCACAGTCACTAAGAGGTGAAGCTTTCTTT.

V gene TRBV2 combines with J gene TRBJ2-7; possibly TRBD2 for D (6 bases). The CDR3 is 15 residues long. V was pared by 3 bases and J by 7 bases, with 19 bases between. Germline V CDR1 and CDR2: SNHLY, FYNNEI. The CDR3 region is CASSDQWRVRGEQYF. CDR3 DNA: TGTGCCAGCAGTGATCAGTGGAGGGTTCGAGGAGAGCAGTACTTC.

The chain is built from TRBV6-6 and TRBJ1-5, with a possible D match to TRBD1 (5 bases). The germline V and J ends were trimmed by 8 bases and 2 bases, with 16 bases remaining between them. The CDR3 sequence is 15 residues long. Germline CDR1 MNHNY, CDR2 SVGAGI (reference sequence). The CDR3 here is CASGGISGGNQPQHF. In DNA form, the CDR3 reads TGTGCCAGCGGGGGAATTAGCGGGGGCAATCAGCCCCAGCATTTT.

This chain links TRBV5-6 with TRBJ2-7; 8 bases fit TRBD1. Losses at the gene ends were 5 bases for V and 6 bases for J; bases not matched to a gene: 10. Looked up from germline, CDR1 is SGHDT and CDR2 is YYEEEE. The CDR3 is 14 amino acids. CDR3 amino acids: CASRLRQGAREQYF. CDR3 nucleotides: TGTGCCAGCAGACTCAGGCAGGGGGCACGCGAGCAGTACTTC. Looking up the rest from reference TRBV5-6 and TRBJ2-7 gives the full variable domain: DAGVTQSPTHLIKTRGQQVTLRCSPKSGHDTVSWYQQALGQGPQFIFQYYEEEERQRGNFPDRFSGHQFPNYSSELNVNALLLGDSALYLCASRLRQGAREQYFGPGTRLTVT.

Here the CDR3 DNA reads TGCGCCAGCAGCTTGGCAGGCAGGTCCTATGGCTACACCTTC. It yields the protein CASSLAGRSYGYTF. The V gene is TRBV5-1, the J gene TRBJ1-2, with D hard to call. Trimming cost V 0 bases and J 4 bases, with 10 bases left between them. Germline values: CDR1 SGHRS, CDR2 YFSETQ. The CDR3 sequence is 14 residues long. Looking up the rest from reference TRBV5-1 and TRBJ1-2 gives the full variable domain: KAGVTQTPRYLIKTRGQQVTLSCSPISGHRSVSWYQQTPGQGLQFLFEYFSETQRNKGNFPGRFSGRQFSNSRSEMNVSTLELGDSALYLCASSLAGRSYGYTFGSGTRLTVV.

The rearrangement joins TRBV9 to TRBJ2-3; maybe TRBD1 (5 bases). The V gene lost 3 bases and the J gene lost 7 bases, with 9 bases spanning the gap. The CDR3 has 12 residues. Germline V lookup: CDR1 SGDLS, CDR2 YYNGEE. This chain's CDR3 is CASSGQTNTQYF. CDR3 in DNA: TGTGCCAGCAGCGGACAGACCAATACGCAGTATTTT.

The chain couples TRBV28 to TRBJ1-2; possible D gene TRBD1, 5 bases. Per the germline V gene, CDR1 is MDHEN and CDR2 is SYDVKM. The CDR3 loop spans 17 amino acids. Trimming left V 7 bases short and J 8 bases short, with 29 bases between. The DNA for the CDR3 is TGTGCCAGCACCGTGCGAGAGTGGGGCCGTAATCAAACGGGCTACACCTTC. Its protein product is CASTVREWGRNQTGYTF.

The chain is built from TRBV5-4 and TRBJ2-7; 8 nucleotides match TRBD1. Per the germline V gene, CDR1 is SGHNT and CDR2 is YYREEE (reference sequence). The CDR3 extends over 14 amino acids. Germline trimming cut 4 bases from V and 3 bases from J; bases unmatched to any gene: 6. This chain's CDR3 is CASSPGQGGYEQYF. CDR3 bases: TGTGCCAGCAGCCCAGGACAGGGTGGCTACGAGCAGTACTTC. Looking up the rest from reference TRBV5-4 and TRBJ2-7 gives the full variable domain: ETGVTQSPTHLIKTRGQQVTLRCSSQSGHNTVSWYQQALGQGPQFIFQYYREEENGRGNFPPRFSGLQFPNYSSELNVNALELDDSALYLCASSPGQGGYEQYFGPGTRLTVT.

V gene TRBV5-6 combines with J gene TRBJ2-4; TRBD1 matches at 7 bases. CDR1 is SGHDT and CDR2 is YYEEEE in the germline V gene. Trimming cost V 4 bases and J 0 bases; bases outside gene matches: 7. This CDR3 is 16 amino acids long. In DNA, the CDR3 is TGTGCCAGCAGCAAGCCGACAGGGTTAGCCAAAAACATTCAGTACTTC. Translated, it gives CASSKPTGLAKNIQYF.

The genes are TRBV7-3 and TRBJ1-1; no clear D gene. With 7 bases removed from V and 0 bases from J, the gap between germline ends came to 3 bases. The CDR3 covers 11 residues. Germline V lookup: CDR1 SGHTA, CDR2 FQGTGA. The CDR3, as DNA: TGTGCCAGCATCATGAACACTGAAGCTTTCTTT. Its translation is CASIMNTEAFF.

The V call is TRBV19, the J call TRBJ1-2, with D uncertain. Trimming removed 7 bases from V and 4 bases from J, with 10 bases in between. This CDR3 spans 12 amino acids. Germline loops: CDR1 LNHDA, CDR2 SQIVND (reference sequence). As DNA, the CDR3 is TGTGCCAGTATGGAGGATTCCTATGGCTACACCTTC. Its protein is CASMEDSYGYTF.

The chain links TRBV7-9 to TRBJ2-7; 7 bases are shared with TRBD1. The CDR3 has 14 residues. J was trimmed by 5 bases and V by 1 base; bases with no gene match: 5. Germline values: CDR1 SEHNR, CDR2 FQNEAQ (reference sequence). CDR3 nucleotide sequence: TGTGCCAGCAGCTTAGTAGGGGGCACTGACGAGCAGTACTTC. Protein product: CASSLVGGTDEQYF.

V and J are TRBV19 and TRBJ1-1; TRBD1 is a possible D gene (6 bases). V lost 2 bases and J lost 1, with 14 bases in between. The CDR3 consists of 16 residues. Germline loops: CDR1 LNHDA, CDR2 SQIVND (reference sequence). The CDR3 DNA is TGTGCCAGTAGTATAAGGCTAGGACAGACGAACACTGAAGCTTTCTTT. Its translation: CASSIRLGQTNTEAFF.

V and J are TRBV5-1 and TRBJ2-3, with 11 bases lining up with TRBD1. This CDR3 region has 19 residues. Germline-derived CDR1 and CDR2 are SGHRS and YFSETQ. V gave up 4 bases and J gave up 2 bases; unmatched junction bases: 15. This chain's CDR3 is CASSPRTGGVSPPTDTQYF. The DNA for the CDR3 is TGCGCCAGCAGCCCGAGGACAGGGGGCGTCTCCCCCCCCACAGATACGCAGTATTTT.

This chain connects TRBV13 to TRBJ2-2; 8 nucleotides line up with TRBD2. The germline gives CDR1 PRHDT, CDR2 FYEKMQ (reference sequence). V lost 4 bases and J lost 6; bases outside the gene matches: 13. The CDR3 is made up of 17 amino acids. The CDR3 region is CASSSRETRLASGELFF. The CDR3 DNA reads as TGTGCCAGCAGCTCCAGGGAGACCCGACTAGCGTCCGGGGAGCTGTTTTTT.

This clone was recorded a few times. V is TRBV14 and J is TRBJ1-1, with no clear D. CDR3 length: 13 amino acids. The V gene's germline CDR1 is SGHDN and CDR2 FVKESK. V lost 1 base to trimming and J lost 3 bases, with 6 bases between them. CDR3: CASSQVLDTEAFF. The CDR3 nucleotides are TGTGCCAGCAGCCAAGTTCTAGACACTGAAGCTTTCTTT.

V gene TRBV5-1 combines with J gene TRBJ2-5, with TRBD2 matching over 11 bases. Losses at the gene ends were 1 base for V and 0 bases for J; bases not matched to a gene: 14. The germline V gene encodes CDR1 SGHRS and CDR2 YFSETQ. The CDR3 sequence is 20 residues long. CDR3 sequence: CASSLPLAGEWKRYQETQYF. CDR3 DNA sequence: TGCGCCAGCAGCTTGCCACTAGCGGGGGAGTGGAAGCGGTACCAAGAGACCCAGTACTTC. The complete variable domain, with remaining parts taken from reference TRBV5-1 and TRBJ2-5, reads KAGVTQTPRYLIKTRGQQVTLSCSPISGHRSVSWYQQTPGQGLQFLFEYFSETQRNKGNFPGRFSGRQFSNSRSEMNVSTLELGDSALYLCASSLPLAGEWKRYQETQYFGPGTRLLVL.

This chain connects TRBV9 to TRBJ2-1; 9 nucleotides align to TRBD2. CDR3 length: 16 amino acids. Germline trimming cut 3 bases from V and 4 bases from J; bases unmatched to any gene: 8. CDR1 SGDLS and CDR2 YYNGEE come from the germline V gene. This chain's CDR3 is CASSGTGTSKYNEQFF. CDR3 sequence (DNA): TGTGCCAGCAGCGGGACCGGGACTAGCAAGTACAATGAGCAGTTCTTC.

This clone was counted a single time. The chain has TRBV29-1 and TRBJ2-1, with unresolved D. The germline V gene encodes CDR1 SQVTM and CDR2 ANQGSEA. Trimming removed 4 bases from V and 3 bases from J, with 16 bases in between. The CDR3 spans 15 residues. CDR3 sequence (DNA): TGCAGCGTTGGCGGCAGCTCGTATCTCTACAATGAGCAGTTCTTC. This codes for CSVGGSSYLYNEQFF.